This T cell receptor (beta chain) was identified in a study of vaccination and CD4 T cells after COVID-19. Across the whole study: Overlapping spike peptides from SARS-CoV-2, HCoV-NL63, HCoV-OC43 and HCoV-229E served to stimulate the cells.

Treatment described: roughly 10-day PBMC culture with coronavirus spike peptide pools or control peptides (ViraFEST assay). As regards this clonotype: Antigen: not known.

The CDR3 consists of 16 residues. Germline assignment: CDR1 MNHEY and CDR2 SMNVEV (reference sequence). V was trimmed by 5 bases and J by 7 bases, leaving 23 bases between them. The assay that was used to sequence DNA from cultured CD4+ T cells was the Oncomine TCR Beta short-read assay. MiXCR was run by TCRdb on the PCR reads, yielding one entry per CDR3 protein. The sample records about 14,000 distinct CDR3 sequences, over 65% being singletons. The clonotype comes from a human donor who had recovered from COVID-19. V is TRBV27 and J is TRBJ2-5; D may be TRBD2 (6 bases). Material for sequencing was CD4+ T cells from blood, cultured in vitro. The CDR3 nucleotides are TGTGCCAGCAGTCCCCTTATAACAACGGGGGATGGGACCCAGTACTTC. It is translated as CASSPLITTGDGTQYF.